This T cell receptor (beta chain) was sequenced in a study of cytomegalovirus exposure and HLA in healthy donors. On the study more broadly: According to later analysis, the same platform produced the 110 or so validation and some 680 first-cohort repertoires. Study-level points and caveats: According to a subsequent analysis, TCR clusters identified in the first cohort showed a tendency to co-occur across the approximately 130 validation repertoires. According to the study, roughly 160 TCR beta chains were cytomegalovirus-associated.

This table comes from immunoSEQ multiplex PCR, and its TCRdb copy is limited to in-frame clones, with some not included. The table has about 200,000 clones, 84% seen once. The approximately 120-subject validation cohort, separate from the approximately 660-subject first cohort, included the donors. Germline lookup yields CDR1 MNHNS and CDR2 SASEGT. The V end was cut by 4 bases, the J end by 1 base, with 10 bases between. The CDR3 is 14 residues long. As for this clone: Its antigen is not known.

The sequence came from a young woman in good health and CMV-seropositive. V is TRBV6-1 and J is TRBJ1-1; D ambiguous. The sequenced sample was PBMCs. DNA for the CDR3: TGTGCCAGCAGTGGAATGCAGGCGAACACTGAAGCTTTCTTT. Encoded protein: CASSGMQANTEAFF.